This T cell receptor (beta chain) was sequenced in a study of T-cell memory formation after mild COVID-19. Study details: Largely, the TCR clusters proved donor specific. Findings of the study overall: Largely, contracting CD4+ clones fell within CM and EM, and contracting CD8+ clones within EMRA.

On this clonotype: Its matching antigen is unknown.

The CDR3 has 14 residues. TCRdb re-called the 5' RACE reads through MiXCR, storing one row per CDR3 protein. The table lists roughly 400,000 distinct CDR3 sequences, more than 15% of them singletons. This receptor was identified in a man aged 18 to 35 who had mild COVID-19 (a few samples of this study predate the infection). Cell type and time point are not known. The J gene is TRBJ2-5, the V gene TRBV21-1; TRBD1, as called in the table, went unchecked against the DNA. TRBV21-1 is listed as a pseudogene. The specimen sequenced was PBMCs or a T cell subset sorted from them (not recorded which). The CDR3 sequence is CASSKVRQGETQYF. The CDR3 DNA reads TGTGCCAGCAGCAAAGTAAGGCAGGGTGAGACCCAGTACTTC.